The following is a T cell receptor (beta chain) sequence with its context. Trimming removed 6 bases from V and 0 bases from J, with 21 bases in between. Germline values: CDR1 KGHSH, CDR2 LQKENI. The CDR3 has 18 amino acids. The data stem from a study of technical replicates of blood from several donors. Profiled with immunoSEQ multiplex PCR; TCRdb holds only in-frame clones, not every one. Seen here are just over 95,000 clones, about 95% observed once, and the top ten hold roughly 0.35%. The V and J genes are TRBV18 and TRBJ1-3, with D perhaps TRBD1 (6 bases). The sequence was obtained from a human donor in good health. The sequencing sample was made of T cells isolated from PBMCs. The CDR3 DNA reads as TGTGCCAGCTCGAAAACCGGGACAAATAACATCTCTGGAAACACCATATATTTT. It yields the protein CASSKTGTNNISGNTIYF. The entire variable domain, with the rest obtained from reference TRBV18 and TRBJ1-3, is as follows: NAGVMQNPRHLVRRRGQEARLRCSPMKGHSHVYWYRQLPEEGLKFMVYLQKENIIDESGMPKERFSAEFPKEGPSILRIQQVVRGDSAAYFCASSKTGTNNISGNTIYFGEGSWLTVV.